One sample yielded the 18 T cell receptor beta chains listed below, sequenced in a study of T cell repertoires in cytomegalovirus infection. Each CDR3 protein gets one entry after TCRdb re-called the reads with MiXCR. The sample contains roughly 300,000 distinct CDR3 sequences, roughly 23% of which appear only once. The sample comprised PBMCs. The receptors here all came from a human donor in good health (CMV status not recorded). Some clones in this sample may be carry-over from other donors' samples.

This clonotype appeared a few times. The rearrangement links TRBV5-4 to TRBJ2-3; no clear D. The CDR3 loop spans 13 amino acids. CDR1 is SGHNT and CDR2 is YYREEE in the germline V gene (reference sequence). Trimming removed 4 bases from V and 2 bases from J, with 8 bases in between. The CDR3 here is CASSPDLTDTQYF. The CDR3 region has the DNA TGTGCCAGCAGCCCAGACCTCACAGATACGCAGTATTTT.

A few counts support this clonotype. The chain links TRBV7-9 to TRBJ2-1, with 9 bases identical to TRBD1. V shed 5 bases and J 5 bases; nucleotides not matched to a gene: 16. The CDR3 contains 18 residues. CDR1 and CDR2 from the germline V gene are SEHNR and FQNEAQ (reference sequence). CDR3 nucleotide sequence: TGTGCCAGCAGCCCGTTGGGACAGGGAGAAGTAAGCGACAATGAGCAGTTCTTC. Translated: CASSPLGQGEVSDNEQFF.

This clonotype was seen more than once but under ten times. CDR3 residues: CASSLQLSSYNEQFF. The CDR3, as DNA: TGTGCCAGCAGCTTACAGCTCAGCTCCTACAATGAGCAGTTCTTC. This sequence joins TRBV11-2 and TRBJ2-1; no firm D call. Germline V CDR1 and CDR2: SGHAT, FQNNGV. CDR3 size: 15 residues. With 2 bases removed from V and 0 bases from J, the gap between germline ends came to 8 bases. Full variable domain (remainder filled in from reference TRBV11-2 and TRBJ2-1): EAGVAQSPRYKIIEKRQSVAFWCNPISGHATLYWYQQILGQGPKLLIQFQNNGVVDDSQLPKDRFSAERLKGVDSTLKIQPAKLEDSAVYLCASSLQLSSYNEQFFGPGTRLTVL.

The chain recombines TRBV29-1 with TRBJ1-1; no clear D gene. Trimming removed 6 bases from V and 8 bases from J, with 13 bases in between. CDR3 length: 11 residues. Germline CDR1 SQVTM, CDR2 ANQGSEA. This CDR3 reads CSVSRTGEAFF. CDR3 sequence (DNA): TGCAGCGTCAGCAGAACTGGAGAAGCTTTCTTT.

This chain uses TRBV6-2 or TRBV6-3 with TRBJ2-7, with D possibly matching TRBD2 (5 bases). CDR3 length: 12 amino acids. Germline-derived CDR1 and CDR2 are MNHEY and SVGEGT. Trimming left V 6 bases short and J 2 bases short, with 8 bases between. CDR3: CASRGLPYEQYF. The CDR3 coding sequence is TGTGCCAGCAGAGGACTTCCCTACGAGCAGTACTTC.

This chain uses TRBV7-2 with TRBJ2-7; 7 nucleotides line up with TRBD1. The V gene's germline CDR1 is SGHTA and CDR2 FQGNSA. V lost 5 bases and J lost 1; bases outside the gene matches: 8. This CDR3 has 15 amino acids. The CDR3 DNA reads TGTGCCAGCAGCCCCCGGACAGGAAGATCCTACGAGCAGTACTTC. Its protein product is CASSPRTGRSYEQYF.

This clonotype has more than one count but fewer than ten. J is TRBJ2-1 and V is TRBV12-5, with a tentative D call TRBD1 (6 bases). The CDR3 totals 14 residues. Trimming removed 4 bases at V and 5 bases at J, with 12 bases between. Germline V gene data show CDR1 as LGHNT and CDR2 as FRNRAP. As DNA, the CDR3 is TGTGCTAGTGGTTCATGGGACACCGACAATGAGCAGTTCTTC. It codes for CASGSWDTDNEQFF.

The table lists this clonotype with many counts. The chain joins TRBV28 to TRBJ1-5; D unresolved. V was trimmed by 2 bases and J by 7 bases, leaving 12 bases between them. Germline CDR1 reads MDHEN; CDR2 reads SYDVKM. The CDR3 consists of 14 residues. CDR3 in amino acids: CASSLPAGGQPQHF. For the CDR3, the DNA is TGTGCCAGCAGTTTACCGGCAGGAGGACAGCCCCAGCATTTT.

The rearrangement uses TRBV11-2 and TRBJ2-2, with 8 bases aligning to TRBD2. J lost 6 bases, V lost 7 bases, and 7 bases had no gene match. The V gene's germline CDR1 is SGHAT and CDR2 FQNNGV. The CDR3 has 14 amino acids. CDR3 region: CASTTRTSSGELFF. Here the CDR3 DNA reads TGTGCCAGCACCACTAGGACTAGCTCCGGGGAGCTGTTTTTT.

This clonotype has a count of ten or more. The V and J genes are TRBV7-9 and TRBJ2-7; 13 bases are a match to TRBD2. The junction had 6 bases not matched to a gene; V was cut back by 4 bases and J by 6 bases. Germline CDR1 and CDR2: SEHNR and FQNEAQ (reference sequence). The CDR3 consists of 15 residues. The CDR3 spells CASSSTSGRAGEQYF. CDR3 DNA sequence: TGTGCCAGCAGCTCCACTAGCGGGAGGGCCGGCGAGCAGTACTTC.

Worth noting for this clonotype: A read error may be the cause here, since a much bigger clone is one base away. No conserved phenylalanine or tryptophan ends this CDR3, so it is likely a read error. The chain's CDR3 is CASSLGQGFWPQHL. CDR3 nucleotide sequence: TGTGCCAGCAGCTTGGGACAGGGGTTCTGGCCCCAGCATTTG. V is TRBV7-2 and J is TRBJ1-5, with 10 bases matching TRBD1. Germline CDR1 is SGHTA and CDR2 is FQGNSA. The CDR3 sequence is 14 residues long. Trimming cost V 3 bases and J 9 bases; bases outside gene matches: 5.

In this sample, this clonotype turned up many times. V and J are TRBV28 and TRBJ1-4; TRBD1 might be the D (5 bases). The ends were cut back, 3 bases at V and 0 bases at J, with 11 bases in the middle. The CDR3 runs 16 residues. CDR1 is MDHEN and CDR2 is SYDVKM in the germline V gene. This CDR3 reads CASSFSGASTNEKLFF. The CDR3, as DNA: TGTGCCAGCAGTTTCAGCGGGGCGTCAACTAATGAAAAACTGTTTTTT.

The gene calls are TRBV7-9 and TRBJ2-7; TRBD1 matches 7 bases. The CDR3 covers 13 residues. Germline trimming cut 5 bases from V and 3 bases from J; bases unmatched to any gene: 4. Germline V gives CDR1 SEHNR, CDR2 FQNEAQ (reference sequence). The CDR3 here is CASSQGQHYEQYF. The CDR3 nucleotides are TGTGCCAGCAGCCAGGGACAGCACTACGAGCAGTACTTC.

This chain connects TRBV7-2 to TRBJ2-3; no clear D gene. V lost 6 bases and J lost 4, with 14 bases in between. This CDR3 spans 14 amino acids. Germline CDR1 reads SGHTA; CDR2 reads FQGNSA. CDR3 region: CASSPFSGSDTQYF. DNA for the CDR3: TGTGCCAGCAGTCCATTCTCGGGTTCAGATACGCAGTATTTT.

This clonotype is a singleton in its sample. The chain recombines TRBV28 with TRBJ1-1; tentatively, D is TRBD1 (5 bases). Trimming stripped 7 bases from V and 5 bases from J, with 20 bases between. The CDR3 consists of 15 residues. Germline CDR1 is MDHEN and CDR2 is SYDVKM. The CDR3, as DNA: TGTGCCAGCATCCCGCATGGGGGTGGCGTGACTGAAGCTTTCTTT. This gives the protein CASIPHGGGVTEAFF.

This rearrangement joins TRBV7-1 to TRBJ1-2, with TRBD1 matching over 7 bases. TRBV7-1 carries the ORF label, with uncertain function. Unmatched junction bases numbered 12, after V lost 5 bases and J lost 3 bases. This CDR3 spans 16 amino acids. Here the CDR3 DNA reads TGTGCCAGCAGCCAGGCCGGTAGGGGGCGCGACTATGGCTACACCTTC. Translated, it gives CASSQAGRGRDYGYTF.

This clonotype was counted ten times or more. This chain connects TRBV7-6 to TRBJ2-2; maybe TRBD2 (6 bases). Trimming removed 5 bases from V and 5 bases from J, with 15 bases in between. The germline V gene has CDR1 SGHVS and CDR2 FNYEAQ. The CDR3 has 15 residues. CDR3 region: CASSPRTAGTGELFF. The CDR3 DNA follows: TGTGCCAGCAGCCCCCGGACCGCGGGGACCGGGGAGCTGTTTTTT.

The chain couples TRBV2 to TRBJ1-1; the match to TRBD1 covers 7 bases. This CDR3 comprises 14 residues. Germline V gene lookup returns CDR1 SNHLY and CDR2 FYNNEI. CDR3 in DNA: TGTATTTACAGGGGCGGGGGGAACAACACTGAAGCTTTCTTT. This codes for CIYRGGGNNTEAFF. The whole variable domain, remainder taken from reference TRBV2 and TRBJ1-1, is EPEVTQTPSHQVTQMGQEVILRCVPISNHLYFYWYRQILGQKVEFLVSFYNNEISEKSEIFDDQFSVERPDGSNFTLKIRSTKLEDSAMYFCIYRGGGNNTEAFFGQGTRLTVV.